Here is one TCR beta chain with its context. Its antigen is as yet unknown. This entry belongs to a study of brain T cells in children with intractable seizures. Findings and limits, study-wide: Clones missing pre-surgery may reflect undersampling of that blood sample.

Germline CDR1 MNHEY, CDR2 SVGAGI. CDR3 length: 15 amino acids. V shed 4 bases, J shed 3 bases, and the junction held 6 bases outside the gene matches. The sequenced cases were selected for having the highest brain T cell transcript signatures. Measured with immunoSEQ multiplex PCR; TCRdb has only the in-frame clones, and not every one. The sample lists roughly 80,000 clones, just over 90% occurring once. The chain combines TRBV6-5 with TRBJ2-7, with 10 bases that match TRBD2. Sequencing was performed on peripheral blood, taken at surgery. The TCR comes from a boy under two years old with tuberous sclerosis and intractable seizures. In DNA, the CDR3 is TGTGCCAGCAGTTTACCGACTAGCGGGCGCTACGAGCAGTACTTC. Amino acid sequence: CASSLPTSGRYEQYF.